This is a list of T cell receptor beta chains from one sample in a study of cytomegalovirus exposure and HLA in healthy donors. Clones were read by immunoSEQ multiplex PCR, and TCRdb kept only the in-frame ones, dropping some. The table has some 150,000 clones, around 60% seen once. The sample consisted of PBMCs. These receptors originate from a woman aged 60-75 years in good health and CMV-seropositive. Each CDR3 is given with its conserved first and last residue. The D gene is left open where the match is weak. The size of a clone is reported for some rows only, either as once, few or many, or as a class for expanded clones.

abundance,v_gene,d_gene,len,j_gene,CDR3nt,CDR3aa
-,TRBV6-5,-,15,TRBJ2-7,TGTGCCAGCAGTTGGTCCTCCGGGACACCCTACGAGCAGTACTTC,CASSWSSGTPYEQYF
-,TRBV15,TRBD2,16,TRBJ2-1,TGTGCCACCAGCGGTACTAGCGGGAGAGTTAAGAATGAGCAGTTCTTC,CATSGTSGRVKNEQFF
-,TRBV7-3,TRBD2,13,TRBJ2-7,TGTGCCAGCAGCTTAGCGACTAGCCGAGAGCAGTACTTC,CASSLATSREQYF
few,TRBV7-2,TRBD2,14,TRBJ2-5,TGTGCCAGCAGCATAATGGGGGGGGGAGAGACCCAGTACTTC,CASSIMGGGETQYF
-,TRBV2,TRBD1,13,TRBJ1-2,TGTGCCAGCAGTGAACGGGACAGGGGGAAGAACACCTTC,CASSERDRGKNTF
-,TRBV9,TRBD2,15,TRBJ2-7,TGTGCCAGCAGCCCACGACTAGCGGGAGGACCCGAGCAGTACTTC,CASSPRLAGGPEQYF
-,TRBV5-6,TRBD2,15,TRBJ2-5,TGTGCCAGCAGCTTGAGTAGCGGGGCTTCGGAGACCCAGTACTTC,CASSLSSGASETQYF
few,TRBV27,-,15,TRBJ1-1,TGTGCCAGCAGTTTATGGGGGACAAGGAACACTGAAGCTTTCTTT,CASSLWGTRNTEAFF
few,TRBV27,TRBD2,15,TRBJ2-5,TGTGCCAGCGGCCAGGGAGGAGCGGGAGTTACGACCCAGTACTTC,CASGQGGAGVTTQYF
-,TRBV6-5,-,14,TRBJ1-5,TGTGCCAGCAGCCGTACAGGATTCAATCAGCCCCAGCATTTT,CASSRTGFNQPQHF
-,TRBV14,TRBD1,15,TRBJ1-1,TGTGCCAGCAGCCGACTTGACAGGGGGAAGGCTGAAGCTTTCTTT,CASSRLDRGKAEAFF
-,TRBV2,TRBD1,15,TRBJ2-7,TGTGCCAGCAGCGTGGACAGGGGGGGGACCTACGAGCAGTACTTC,CASSVDRGGTYEQYF
-,TRBV6-6,-,12,TRBJ1-6,TGTGCCGGGGCAGAGAATAATTCACCCCTCCACTTT,CAGAENNSPLHF
once,TRBV4-3,TRBD2,15,TRBJ2-7,TGCGCCAGCAGCCAATCTAGCGGGAGGCGGTACGAGCAGTACTTC,CASSQSSGRRYEQYF
-,TRBV5-6,-,14,TRBJ2-5,TGTGCCAGCAGCTTGGTGGGAGCTCAAGAGACCCAGTACTTC,CASSLVGAQETQYF
few,TRBV4-1,TRBD2,16,TRBJ2-1,TGCGCCAGCAGCCAAGGGGAGGGGAGCTCCTACAATGAGCAGTTCTTC,CASSQGEGSSYNEQFF
-,TRBV30,TRBD2,16,TRBJ2-7,TGTGCCTGGAGCGACCTGACTAGCGGGGGTACCTACGAGCAGTACTTC,CAWSDLTSGGTYEQYF
-,TRBV7-8,TRBD2,19,TRBJ2-5,TGTGCCAGCAGCTTAGCCCGGGGACTAGCGGGAGGCCGGGGAGAGACCCAGTACTTC,CASSLARGLAGGRGETQYF